This entry concerns a single TCR beta chain. No cognate antigen has been identified for it. Base qualities were left out, and no much larger clone turns up one base away. This specimen comes from a study of cytomegalovirus exposure and HLA in healthy donors (dated by TCRdb to 2016 to 2017). For the study in its entirety: According to an earlier analysis of several hundred of the donors, 150 million to 200 million T cells yielded 90 million to 140 million unique TCR beta sequences and 276 Gb of sequence data. Around 320 gigabases of sequencing data and approximately 84 million unique TCR sequences were included in an early release covering about 620 HLA-typed donors. Among the roughly 430 genotyped donors, roughly 80% belonged to the genetic ancestry cluster associated with self-reported Caucasian donors. The study was designed to test whether signatures of past pathogen exposure could be identified by cataloging public T cell receptors. The T cell repertoires of around 670 subjects were profiled by immunosequencing and related to cytomegalovirus serostatus. A separate validation cohort of 100 to 150 different subjects was used in addition to the approximately 700-subject first cohort. To predict cytomegalovirus infection status, the study brought together high-throughput TCR immunosequencing, statistical association of individual TCRs with disease status, and machine learning. To study patterns of TCR occurrence, a later analysis re-analyzed previously published TCR beta repertoires from several hundred donors and added high-resolution HLA genotyping. Rather than using new phenotypic data, the later analysis identified candidate immune exposures from TCR beta sequences and from how often those sequences occurred across donors. In an earlier analysis of 587 of the donors, high-throughput TCR beta sequencing was used to judge whether each TCR beta V gene segment behaved as functional or pseudogenic. Alongside the repertoire data, information on donor age, sex, ethnicity and CMV serostatus was compiled. A later genetic analysis took genome-wide SNP genotypes for about three fifths of the roughly 670 donors and used that subset as a discovery cohort. All discovery cohort repertoires had been generated using a single sequencing platform. HLA typing included class I and class II loci at four-digit resolution. The number of donors typed differed by locus, with about 629-630 for A, B, C, DRB1 and DQB1, roughly 550 for DQA1, 600 to 610 for DPA1, and some 470 for DPB1. Four or five DR-DQ haplotypes were handled as single units for association and clustering because linkage in the cohort was strong. On average, roughly 240,000 unique TCR beta nucleotide sequences were sequenced per donor among 350 to 400 genotyped donors of the cohort, with 15% to 20% of those sequences being non-productive. Points the paper makes about the study in general: Most TCR sequences were observed very rarely across donors, whereas some public TCRs were present in many individuals. According to a later analysis, most CMV-associated TCR beta chains appeared to be HLA-restricted, and the HLA associations seemed to be driven largely by CMV exposure. A further reported finding was that TCR beta sequences accurately predicted the HLA-A and HLA-B alleles for most subjects in the first cohort. A cluster of highly shared sequence variants was judged likely to represent a technical artifact of the sequencing pipeline. Assigning TCR associations to individual alleles was difficult when HLA alleles, especially DR and DQ, strongly co-occurred. Linkage disequilibrium might explain the correlated functional status among segregating V segments, but an unknown experimental factor could not be ruled out. The cohort was sequenced for TCR beta chains only, and without alpha or paired-chain data the features that could be detected were limited. The classifier was reported to diagnose cytomegalovirus status with high specificity and sensitivity in both the original and validation cohorts. In vitro tests confirmed that a few of the cytomegalovirus-associated TCR beta chains recognize cytomegalovirus antigens. HLA typing was unavailable for some donors at each locus, so association tests used only the typed subset. Some IMGT-functional V segments, including TRBV6-2 and TRBV6-3, could not be distinguished by the 87-base-pair reads and were therefore excluded. In an earlier analysis of under 600 of the donors, most TCR beta V segments were observed in productive rearrangements about 87% or about 30% of the time, broadly matching IMGT annotations. Presence/absence analyses assumed roughly uniform sequencing depth across donors, an assumption that may not hold. In a later analysis, the rate of TCR association differed among HLA loci, with DRB1 alleles having the most associated TCRs and HLA-C alleles having the fewest. The study listed approximately 150 TCR beta chains as associated with cytomegalovirus. Immune exposure information for the cohort was limited to CMV serostatus. At a false discovery rate of 0.05, a later analysis linked 15,000 to 20,000 TCR beta sequences to specific HLA alleles. A later genetic analysis reported fewer N-insertions in productive TCRs among donors in an Asian-associated ancestry cluster than the roughly 700-donor mean. The authors suggested that the approach could potentially be generalized to other disease states and immunological phenotypes. Some 16 rarely observed V segments, including chromosome 9 orphons, were excluded from the earlier analysis of several hundred of the donors because counts were too low. V-gene and J-gene trimming of TCR beta chains was associated with a missense DCLRE1C variant in a later genetic analysis, and the association was replicated in an independent cohort. In a later analysis, HLA-associated TCR beta chains were found to be more clonally expanded and to have lower generation probabilities than equally common non-associated chains. In a later analysis, several top co-occurrence clusters were reported to appear linked to parvovirus B19, influenza, CMV and Epstein-Barr virus.

The cohort was made up of several hundred healthy bone marrow donors. Cohort members were all nominally healthy when sampled, although unrecorded immune exposures were likely present. The donor tested CMV seronegative, placing the donor among the 300 to 450 seronegative members of the cohort. A peripheral blood sample was provided by each donor, and peripheral blood mononuclear cells were used for TCR beta sequencing. The Qiagen DNeasy Blood Extraction Kit was used to extract genomic DNA from the blood cell samples. The library was built by means of the immunoSEQ multiplex PCR assay. For the multiplex PCR, a mixture combining 60 forward primers for TCR Vbeta segments and 13 reverse primers for TCR Jbeta segments was used. A multiplex PCR assay on genomic DNA amplified the CDR3 region of rearranged TCR beta genes. The amplified TCR beta libraries were sequenced on the Illumina HiSeq System as 87-base-pair reads. The paper's data handling went like this. Across the 500 to 700 repertoires, a later analysis counted about 81 million unique TCR beta chains, roughly 11 million of which were shared by at least two donors. To remove PCR and sequencing errors, raw reads were error-corrected and collapsed into unique sequences using a nearest-neighbor algorithm that merged closely related sequences. V, D and J gene segments were assigned by aligning CDR3 sequences to IMGT reference sequences. For a sequence to be retained, a match of at least six nucleotides was required to both a V gene segment and a J gene segment. A rearrangement counted as productive if the CDR3 had no stop codons and remained in frame with V and J, and every other rearrangement counted as non-productive. CDR3 was defined according to IMGT convention as the region running from the second conserved V-encoded cysteine to the conserved J-encoded phenylalanine. The earlier analysis of 587 of the donors excluded any sequence lacking an unambiguous match to a single V gene segment. In an earlier analysis of some 590 of the donors, V segments were called functional above 56.7% productive rearrangements and were called segregating when the between-donor standard deviation exceeded 5%. A statistical classification framework was built for diagnosing cytomegalovirus status from the catalog of TCR beta chain sequences. In a later analysis, TCR nucleotide sequences were compared against IMGT/GENE-DB human TR gene sequences so that V and J genes could be assigned. The TCRdist pipeline was used in a later analysis to assign CDR3 sequences and most-parsimonious VDJ recombination scenarios. In a later analysis, every TCR beta chain was defined by the combination of its CDR3 amino acid sequence and its V-gene family, and reads without a unique V-gene family were dropped. To address suspected cross-contamination and a sequencing artifact, a later analysis removed around 590 highly shared, low-generation-probability nucleotide sequences. A later analysis calculated a clonal expansion index for each public chain from normalized within-repertoire ranks of inferred template counts. In a later analysis, generation probabilities were computed with a VDJ recombination model fitted to out-of-frame rearrangements, and the resulting probabilities were checked against IGoR. Hypergeometric tests were used in a later analysis to score TCR-TCR, TCR-HLA and TCR-CMV co-occurrence, with a repertoire-size bias correction applied to the TCR pairs. False discovery rates were estimated in a later analysis by permuting HLA or CMV assignments 20 times. In a later analysis, co-occurring TCRs were grouped with DBSCAN, and TCRdist sequence similarity was added when clustering was performed within HLA-allele-positive subsets. Repertoires with fewer than 30,000 or more than 120,000 public chains were left out of co-occurrence clustering, as were five repertoires with anomalous nucleotide sharing. TCRdb obtained this table from immuneACCESS and retained in-frame rearrangements with V and J assigned. These tables miss some clones; where compared with another copy, unresolved V genes account for less than half of the shortfall, and the remainder is unexplained. V, J and clone size are those of that table, while D and trimming were read from the DNA. The sample table contains 65,000 to 75,000 clones; only one count was recorded for around 63% of them. The ten largest account for just over 2% of the sample.

The V end gives up 1 base and the J end 2 bases, leaving 7 bases in the junction not matched to a gene. Taken from cysteine to phenylalanine, the CDR3 has 16 residues. The CDR3 DNA has 48 bases and is translated from base 1. CDR1 and CDR2 (SEHNR, FQNEAQ) derive from the germline V gene (reference sequence). The chain is encoded by TRBV7-9 joined to TRBJ2-7, with TRBD1 identical over 8 junction bases. Sequencing used PBMCs. The clonotype was recovered from a woman aged 30 to 39 in good health and CMV-seronegative. DNA sequence: TGTGCCAGCAGCTTAGTTCGAAGGACAGGGACCTACGAGCAGTACTTC. The resulting protein is CASSLVRRTGTYEQYF.